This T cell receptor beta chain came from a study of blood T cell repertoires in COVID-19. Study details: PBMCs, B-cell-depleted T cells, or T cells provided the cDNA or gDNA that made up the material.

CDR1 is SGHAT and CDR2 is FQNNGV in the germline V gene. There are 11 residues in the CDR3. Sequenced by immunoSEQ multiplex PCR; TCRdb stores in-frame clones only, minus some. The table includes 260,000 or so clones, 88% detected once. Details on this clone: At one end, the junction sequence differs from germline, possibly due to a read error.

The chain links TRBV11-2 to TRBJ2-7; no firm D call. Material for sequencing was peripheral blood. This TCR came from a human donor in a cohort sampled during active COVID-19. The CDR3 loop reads CASSLGVLCNF. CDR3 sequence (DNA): TGTGCCAGCAGCTTAGGCGTCCTATGTAACTTC.